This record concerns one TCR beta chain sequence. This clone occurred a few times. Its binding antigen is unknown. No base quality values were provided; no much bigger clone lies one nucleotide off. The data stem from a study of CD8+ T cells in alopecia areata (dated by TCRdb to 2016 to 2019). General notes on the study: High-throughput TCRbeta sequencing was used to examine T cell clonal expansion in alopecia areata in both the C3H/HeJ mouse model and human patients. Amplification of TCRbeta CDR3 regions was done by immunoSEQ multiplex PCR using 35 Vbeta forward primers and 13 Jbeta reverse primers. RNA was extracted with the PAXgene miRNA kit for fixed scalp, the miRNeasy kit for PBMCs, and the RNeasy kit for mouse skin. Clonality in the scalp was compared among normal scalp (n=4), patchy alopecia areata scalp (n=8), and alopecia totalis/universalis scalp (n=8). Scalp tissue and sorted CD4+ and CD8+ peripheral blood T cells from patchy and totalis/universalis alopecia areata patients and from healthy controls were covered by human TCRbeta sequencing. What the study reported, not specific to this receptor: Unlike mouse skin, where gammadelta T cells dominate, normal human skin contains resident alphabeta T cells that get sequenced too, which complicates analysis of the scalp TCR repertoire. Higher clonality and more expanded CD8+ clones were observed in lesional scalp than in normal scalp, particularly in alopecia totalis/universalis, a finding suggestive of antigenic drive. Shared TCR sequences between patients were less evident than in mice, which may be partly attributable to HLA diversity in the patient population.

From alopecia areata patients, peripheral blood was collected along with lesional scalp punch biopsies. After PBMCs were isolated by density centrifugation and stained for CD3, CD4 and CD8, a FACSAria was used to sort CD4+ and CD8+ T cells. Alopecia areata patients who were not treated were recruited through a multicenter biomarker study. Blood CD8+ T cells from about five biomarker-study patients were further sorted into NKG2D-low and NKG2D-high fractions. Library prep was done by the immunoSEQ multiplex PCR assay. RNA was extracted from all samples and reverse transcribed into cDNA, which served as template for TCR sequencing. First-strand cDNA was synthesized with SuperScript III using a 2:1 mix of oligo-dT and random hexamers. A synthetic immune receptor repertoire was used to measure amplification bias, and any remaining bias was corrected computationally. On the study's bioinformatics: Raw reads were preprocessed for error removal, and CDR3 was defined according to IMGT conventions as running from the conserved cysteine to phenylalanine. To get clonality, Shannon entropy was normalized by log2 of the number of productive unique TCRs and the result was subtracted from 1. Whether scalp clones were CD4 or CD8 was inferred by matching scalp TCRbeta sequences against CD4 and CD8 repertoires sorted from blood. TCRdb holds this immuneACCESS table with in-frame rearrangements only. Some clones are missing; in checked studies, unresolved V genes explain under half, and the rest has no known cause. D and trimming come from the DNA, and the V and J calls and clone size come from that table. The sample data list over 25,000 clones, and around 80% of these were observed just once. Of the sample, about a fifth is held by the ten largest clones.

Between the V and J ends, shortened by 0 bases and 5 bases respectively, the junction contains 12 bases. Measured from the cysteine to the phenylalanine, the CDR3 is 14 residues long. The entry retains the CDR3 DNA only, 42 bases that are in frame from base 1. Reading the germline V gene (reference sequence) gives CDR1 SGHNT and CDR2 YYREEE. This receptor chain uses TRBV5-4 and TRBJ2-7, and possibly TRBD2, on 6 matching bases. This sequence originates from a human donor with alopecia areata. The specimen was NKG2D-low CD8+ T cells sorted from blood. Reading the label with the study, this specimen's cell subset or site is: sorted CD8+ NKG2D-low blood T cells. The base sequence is TGTGCCAGCAGCTTGGCGGGAGAGGGCCACGAGCAGTACTTC. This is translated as CASSLAGEGHEQYF.